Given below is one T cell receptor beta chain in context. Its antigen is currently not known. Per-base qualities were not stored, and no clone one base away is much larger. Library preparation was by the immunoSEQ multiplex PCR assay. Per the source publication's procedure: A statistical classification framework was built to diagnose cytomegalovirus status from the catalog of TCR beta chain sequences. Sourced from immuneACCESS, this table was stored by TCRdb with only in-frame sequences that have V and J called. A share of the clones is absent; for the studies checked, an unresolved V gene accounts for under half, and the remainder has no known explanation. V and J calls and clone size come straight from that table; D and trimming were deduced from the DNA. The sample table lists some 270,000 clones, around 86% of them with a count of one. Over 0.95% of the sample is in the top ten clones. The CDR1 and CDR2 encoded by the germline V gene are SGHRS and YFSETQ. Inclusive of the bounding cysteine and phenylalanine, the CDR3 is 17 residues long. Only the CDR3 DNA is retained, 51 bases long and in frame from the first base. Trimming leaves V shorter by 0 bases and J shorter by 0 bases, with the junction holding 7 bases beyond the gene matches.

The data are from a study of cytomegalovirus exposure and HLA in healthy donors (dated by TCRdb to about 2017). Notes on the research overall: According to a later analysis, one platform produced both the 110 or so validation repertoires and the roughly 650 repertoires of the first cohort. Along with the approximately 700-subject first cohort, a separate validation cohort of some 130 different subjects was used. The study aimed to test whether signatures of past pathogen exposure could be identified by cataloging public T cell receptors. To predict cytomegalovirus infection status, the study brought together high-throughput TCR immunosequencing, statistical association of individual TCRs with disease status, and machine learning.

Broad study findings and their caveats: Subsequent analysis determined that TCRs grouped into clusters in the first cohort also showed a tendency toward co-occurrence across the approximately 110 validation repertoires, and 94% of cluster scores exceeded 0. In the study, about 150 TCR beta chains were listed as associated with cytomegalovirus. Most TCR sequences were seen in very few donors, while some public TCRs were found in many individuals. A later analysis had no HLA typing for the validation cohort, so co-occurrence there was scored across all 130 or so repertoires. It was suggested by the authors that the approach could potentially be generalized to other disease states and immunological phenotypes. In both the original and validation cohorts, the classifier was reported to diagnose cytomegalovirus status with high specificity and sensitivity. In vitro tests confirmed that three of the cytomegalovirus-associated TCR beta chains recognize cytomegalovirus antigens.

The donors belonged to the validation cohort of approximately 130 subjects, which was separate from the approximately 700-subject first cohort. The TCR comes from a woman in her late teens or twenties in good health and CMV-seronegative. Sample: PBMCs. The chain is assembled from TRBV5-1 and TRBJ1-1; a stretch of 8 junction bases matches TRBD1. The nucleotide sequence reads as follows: TGCGCCAGCAGCTTGGGTGGACAGGGCGGGTTGAACACTGAAGCTTTCTTT. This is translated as CASSLGGQGGLNTEAFF.